The clone carrying this T cell receptor (beta chain) was observed at least ten times. Only patients with CD8+CD57+ cell expansion on flow cytometry were chosen for sequencing. This specimen belongs to a study of CD8+CD57+ T cells in acquired aplastic anemia. Germline values: CDR1 DFQATT, CDR2 SNEGSKA (reference sequence). This CDR3 comprises 15 residues. V shed 6 bases and J shed 4 bases, with 18 bases lying between them. Genomic DNA acted as the template from which TCR beta VDJ combination and CDR3 sequence profiling were carried out. One entry per CDR3 protein results from TCRdb running MiXCR on the reads. The sample lists around 290,000 distinct CDR3 sequences; 45% to 65% were seen once.

The chain uses TRBV20-1 and TRBJ2-2; D is possibly TRBD1 or TRBD2 (5 bases each). The sequence came from a human donor with aplastic anemia. The sample comprised sorted CD4+, CD8+, or CD8+CD57+ T cells (not recorded which) from PBMCs. The CDR3 spells CSAVDLGARTGELFF. The CDR3 DNA reads TGCAGTGCAGTCGACCTCGGGGCTCGCACCGGGGAGCTGTTTTTT.